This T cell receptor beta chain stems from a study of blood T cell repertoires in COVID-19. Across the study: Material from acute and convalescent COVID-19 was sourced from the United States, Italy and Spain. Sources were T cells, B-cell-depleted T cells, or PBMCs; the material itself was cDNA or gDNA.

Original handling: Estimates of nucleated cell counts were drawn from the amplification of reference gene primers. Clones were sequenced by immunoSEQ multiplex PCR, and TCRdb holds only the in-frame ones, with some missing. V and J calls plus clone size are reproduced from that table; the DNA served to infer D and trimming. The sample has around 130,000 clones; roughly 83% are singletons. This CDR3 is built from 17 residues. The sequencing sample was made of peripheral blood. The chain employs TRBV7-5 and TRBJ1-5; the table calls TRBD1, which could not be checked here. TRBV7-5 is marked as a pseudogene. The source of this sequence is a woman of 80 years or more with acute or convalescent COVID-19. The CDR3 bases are TGTGTCAGAAGCTTAGGGGCCGGGACAGGGTCCAATCAGCCCCAGCATTTT. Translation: CVRSLGAGTGSNQPQHF.